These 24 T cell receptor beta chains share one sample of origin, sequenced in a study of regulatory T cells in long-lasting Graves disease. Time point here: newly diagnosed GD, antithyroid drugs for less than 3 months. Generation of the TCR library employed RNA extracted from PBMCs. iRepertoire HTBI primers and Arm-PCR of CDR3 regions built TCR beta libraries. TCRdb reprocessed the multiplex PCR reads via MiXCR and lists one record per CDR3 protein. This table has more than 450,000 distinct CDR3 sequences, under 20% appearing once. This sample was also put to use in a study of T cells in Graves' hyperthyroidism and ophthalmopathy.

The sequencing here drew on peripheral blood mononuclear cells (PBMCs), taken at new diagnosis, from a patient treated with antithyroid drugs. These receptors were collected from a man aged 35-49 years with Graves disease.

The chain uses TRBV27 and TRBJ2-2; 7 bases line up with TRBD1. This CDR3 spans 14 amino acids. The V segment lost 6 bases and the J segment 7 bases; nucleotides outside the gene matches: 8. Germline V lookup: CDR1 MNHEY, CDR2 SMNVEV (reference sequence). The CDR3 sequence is CASSQQGFGGELFF. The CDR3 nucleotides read TGTGCCAGCAGCCAACAGGGGTTTGGCGGGGAGCTGTTTTTT.

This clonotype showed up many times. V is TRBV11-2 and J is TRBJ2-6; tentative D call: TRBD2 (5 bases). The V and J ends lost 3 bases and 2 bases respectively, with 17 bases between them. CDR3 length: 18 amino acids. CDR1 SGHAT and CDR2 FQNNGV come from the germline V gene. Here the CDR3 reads CASSLEPGVGTGANVLTF. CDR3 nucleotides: TGTGCCAGCAGCTTGGAACCCGGGGTGGGGACTGGGGCCAACGTCCTGACTTTC.

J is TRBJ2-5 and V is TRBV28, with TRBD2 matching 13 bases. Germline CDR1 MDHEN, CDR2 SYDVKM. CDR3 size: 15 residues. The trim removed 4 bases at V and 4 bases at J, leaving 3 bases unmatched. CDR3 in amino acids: CASSSGLAGLETQYF. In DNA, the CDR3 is TGTGCCAGCAGTTCGGGACTAGCGGGATTAGAGACCCAGTACTTC.

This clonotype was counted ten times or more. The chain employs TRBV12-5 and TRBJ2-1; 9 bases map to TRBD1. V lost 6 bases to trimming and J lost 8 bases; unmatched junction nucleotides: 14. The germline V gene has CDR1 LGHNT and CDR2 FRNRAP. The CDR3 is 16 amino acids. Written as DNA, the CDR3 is TGTGCTAGTGGGAGACCGGGACAGGGTAGTGTCGATGAGCAGTTCTTC. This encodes CASGRPGQGSVDEQFF.

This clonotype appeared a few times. For the CDR3, the DNA is TGCAGTGCTAGAGGGGAAAGGGGCCGTGGAAACACCATATATTTT. This codes for CSARGERGRGNTIYF. The chain carries TRBV20-1 and TRBJ1-3, with a possible D match to TRBD1 (5 bases). Germline assignment: CDR1 DFQATT and CDR2 SNEGSKA (reference sequence). The V end was cut by 1 base, the J end by 3 bases, with 13 bases between. The CDR3 spans 15 residues.

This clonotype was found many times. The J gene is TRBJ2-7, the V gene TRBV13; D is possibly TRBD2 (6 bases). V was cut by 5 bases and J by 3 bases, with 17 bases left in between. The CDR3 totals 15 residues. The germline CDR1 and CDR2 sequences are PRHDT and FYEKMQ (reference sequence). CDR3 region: CASSGTDGSGYEQYF. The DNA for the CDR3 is TGTGCCAGCAGCGGGACGGACGGGAGTGGCTACGAGCAGTACTTC.

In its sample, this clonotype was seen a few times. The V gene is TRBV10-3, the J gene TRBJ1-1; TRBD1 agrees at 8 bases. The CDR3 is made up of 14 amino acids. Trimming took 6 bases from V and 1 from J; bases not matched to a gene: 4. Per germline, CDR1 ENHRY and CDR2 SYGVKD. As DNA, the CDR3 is TGTGCCATCAGCAGAGACAGGGGGAACACTGAAGCTTTCTTT. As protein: CAISRDRGNTEAFF.

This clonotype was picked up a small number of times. The CDR3 here is CSARSGDRTIYSNQPQHF. CDR3 nucleotides: TGCAGTGCTAGAAGTGGGGACAGGACAATCTATAGCAATCAGCCCCAGCATTTT. This chain uses TRBV20-1 with TRBJ1-5, with 8 bases identical to TRBD1. Germline-derived CDR1 and CDR2 are DFQATT and SNEGSKA (reference sequence). CDR3 length: 18 residues. Losses at the gene ends were 2 bases for V and 0 bases for J; bases not matched to a gene: 12.

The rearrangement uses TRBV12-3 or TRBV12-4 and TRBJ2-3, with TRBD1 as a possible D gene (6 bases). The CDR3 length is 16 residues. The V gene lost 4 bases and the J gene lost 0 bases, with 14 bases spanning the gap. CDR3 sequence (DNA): TGTGCCAGCAGTTCCACAGGGCCCCCTAGCACAGATACGCAGTATTTT. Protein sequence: CASSSTGPPSTDTQYF.

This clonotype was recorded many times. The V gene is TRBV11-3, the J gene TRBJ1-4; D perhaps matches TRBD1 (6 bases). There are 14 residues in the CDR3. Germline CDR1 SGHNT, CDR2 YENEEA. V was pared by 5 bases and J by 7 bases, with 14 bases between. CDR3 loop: CASSLNRQVEKLFF. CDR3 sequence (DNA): TGTGCCAGCAGCCTTAATCGACAGGTTGAAAAACTGTTTTTT. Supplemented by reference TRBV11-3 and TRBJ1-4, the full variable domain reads EAGVVQSPRYKIIEKKQPVAFWCNPISGHNTLYWYLQNLGQGPELLIRYENEEAVDDSQLPKDRFSAERLKGVDSTLKIQPAELGDSAVYLCASSLNRQVEKLFFGSGTQLSVL.

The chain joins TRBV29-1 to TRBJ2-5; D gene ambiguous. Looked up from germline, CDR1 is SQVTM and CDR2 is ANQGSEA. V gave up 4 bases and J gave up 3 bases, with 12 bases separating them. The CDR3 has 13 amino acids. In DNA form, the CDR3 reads TGCAGCGTTGCAGGTAGGCGCGAAGAGACCCAGTACTTC. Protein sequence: CSVAGRREETQYF.

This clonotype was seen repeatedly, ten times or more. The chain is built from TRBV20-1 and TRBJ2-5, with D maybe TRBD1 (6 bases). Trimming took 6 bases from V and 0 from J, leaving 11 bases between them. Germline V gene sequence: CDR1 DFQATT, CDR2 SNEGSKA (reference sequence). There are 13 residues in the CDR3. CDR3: CSALQGNQETQYF. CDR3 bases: TGCAGTGCCCTACAGGGAAACCAAGAGACCCAGTACTTC.

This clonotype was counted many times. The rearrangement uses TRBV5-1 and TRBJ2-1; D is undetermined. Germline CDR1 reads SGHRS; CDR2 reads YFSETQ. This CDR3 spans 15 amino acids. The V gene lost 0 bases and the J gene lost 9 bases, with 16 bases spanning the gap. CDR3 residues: CASSLAGSTWSEQFF. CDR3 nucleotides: TGCGCCAGCAGCTTGGCGGGTTCAACTTGGAGTGAGCAGTTCTTC.

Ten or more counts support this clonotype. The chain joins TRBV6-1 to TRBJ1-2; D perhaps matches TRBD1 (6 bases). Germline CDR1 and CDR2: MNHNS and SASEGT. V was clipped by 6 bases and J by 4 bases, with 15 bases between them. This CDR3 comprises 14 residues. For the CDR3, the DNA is TGTGCCAGCAGACTCGTGGACAGTATCTATGGCTACACCTTC. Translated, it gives CASRLVDSIYGYTF.

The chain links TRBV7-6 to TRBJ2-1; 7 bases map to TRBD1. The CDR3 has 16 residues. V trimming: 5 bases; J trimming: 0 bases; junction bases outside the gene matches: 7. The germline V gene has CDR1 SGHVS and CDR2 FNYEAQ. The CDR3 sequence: CASSLGTANSYNEQFF. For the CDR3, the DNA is TGTGCCAGCAGCCTCGGGACAGCCAACTCCTACAATGAGCAGTTCTTC.

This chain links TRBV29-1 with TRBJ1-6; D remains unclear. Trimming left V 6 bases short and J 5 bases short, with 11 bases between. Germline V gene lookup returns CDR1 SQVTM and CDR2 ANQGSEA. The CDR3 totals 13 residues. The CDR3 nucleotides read TGCAGCGTCCAGCGGGGTCATAATTCACCCCTCCACTTT. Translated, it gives CSVQRGHNSPLHF.

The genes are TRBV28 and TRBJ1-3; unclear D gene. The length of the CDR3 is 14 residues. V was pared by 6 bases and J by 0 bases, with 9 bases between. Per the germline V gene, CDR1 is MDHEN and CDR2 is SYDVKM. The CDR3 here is CASRPGISGNTIYF. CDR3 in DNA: TGTGCCAGCAGACCTGGGATCTCTGGAAACACCATATATTTT.

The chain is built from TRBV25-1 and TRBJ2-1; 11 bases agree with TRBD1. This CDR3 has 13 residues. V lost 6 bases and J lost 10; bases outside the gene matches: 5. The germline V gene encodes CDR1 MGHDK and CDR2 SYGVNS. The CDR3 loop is CASRDRGHGEQFF. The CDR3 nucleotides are TGTGCCAGCAGGGACAGGGGGCATGGAGAGCAGTTCTTC.

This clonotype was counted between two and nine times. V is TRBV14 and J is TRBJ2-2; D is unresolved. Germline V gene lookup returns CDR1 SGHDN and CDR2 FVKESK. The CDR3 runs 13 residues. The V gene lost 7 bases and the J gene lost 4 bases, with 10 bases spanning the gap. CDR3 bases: TGTGCCAGCAAAATGGGATCCACCGGGGAGCTGTTTTTT. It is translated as CASKMGSTGELFF. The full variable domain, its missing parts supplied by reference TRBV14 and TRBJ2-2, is EAGVTQFPSHSVIEKGQTVTLRCDPISGHDNLYWYRRVMGKEIKFLLHFVKESKQDESGMPNNRFLAERTGGTYSTLKVQPAELEDSGVYFCASKMGSTGELFFGEGSRLTVL.

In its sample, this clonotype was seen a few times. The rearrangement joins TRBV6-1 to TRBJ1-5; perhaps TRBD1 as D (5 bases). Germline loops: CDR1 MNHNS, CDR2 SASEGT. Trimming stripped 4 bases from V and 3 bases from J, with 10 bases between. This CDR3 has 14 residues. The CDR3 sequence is CASSAGSNNQPQHF. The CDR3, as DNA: TGTGCCAGCAGTGCAGGGAGTAACAATCAGCCCCAGCATTTT.

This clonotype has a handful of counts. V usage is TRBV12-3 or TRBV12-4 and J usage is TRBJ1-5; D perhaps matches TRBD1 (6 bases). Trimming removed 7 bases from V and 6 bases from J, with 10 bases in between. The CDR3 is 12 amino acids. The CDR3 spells CASTLGGQPQHF. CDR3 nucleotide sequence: TGTGCCAGCACCCTAGGGGGTCAGCCCCAGCATTTT.

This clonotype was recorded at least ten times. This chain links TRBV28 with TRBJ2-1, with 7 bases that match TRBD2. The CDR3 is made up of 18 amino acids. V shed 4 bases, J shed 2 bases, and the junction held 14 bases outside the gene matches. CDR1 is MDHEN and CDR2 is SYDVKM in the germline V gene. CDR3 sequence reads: CASSSPIAGAPPYNEQFF. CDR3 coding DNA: TGTGCCAGCAGTTCTCCCATAGCGGGCGCTCCTCCCTACAATGAGCAGTTCTTC.

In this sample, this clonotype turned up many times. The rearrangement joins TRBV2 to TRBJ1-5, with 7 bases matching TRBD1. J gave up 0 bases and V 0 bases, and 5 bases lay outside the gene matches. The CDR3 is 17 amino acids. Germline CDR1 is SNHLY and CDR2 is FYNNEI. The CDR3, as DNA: TGTGCCAGCAGTGAAGCGCTTCAGGGGGATAGCAATCAGCCCCAGCATTTT. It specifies CASSEALQGDSNQPQHF. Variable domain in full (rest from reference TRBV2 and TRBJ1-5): EPEVTQTPSHQVTQMGQEVILRCVPISNHLYFYWYRQILGQKVEFLVSFYNNEISEKSEIFDDQFSVERPDGSNFTLKIRSTKLEDSAMYFCASSEALQGDSNQPQHFGDGTRLSIL.

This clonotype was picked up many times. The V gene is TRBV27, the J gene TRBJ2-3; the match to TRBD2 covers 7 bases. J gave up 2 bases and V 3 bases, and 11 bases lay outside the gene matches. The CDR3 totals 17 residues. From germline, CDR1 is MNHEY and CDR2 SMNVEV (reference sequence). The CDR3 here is CASSFQGGGRVTDTQYF. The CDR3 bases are TGTGCCAGCAGTTTCCAGGGCGGGGGAAGAGTCACAGATACGCAGTATTTT.